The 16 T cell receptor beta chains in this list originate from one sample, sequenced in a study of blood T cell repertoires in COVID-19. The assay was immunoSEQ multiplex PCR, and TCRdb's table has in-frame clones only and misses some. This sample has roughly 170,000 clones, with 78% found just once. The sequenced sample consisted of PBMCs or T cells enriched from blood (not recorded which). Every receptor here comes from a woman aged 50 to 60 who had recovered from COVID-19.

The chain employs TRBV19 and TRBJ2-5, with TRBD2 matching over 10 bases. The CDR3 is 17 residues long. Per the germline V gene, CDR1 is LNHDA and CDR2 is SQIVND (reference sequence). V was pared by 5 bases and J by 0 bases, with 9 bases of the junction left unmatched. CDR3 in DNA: TGTGCCAGTAGTCATCGGGGTAGCGGGAGGTACCAAGAGACCCAGTACTTC. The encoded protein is CASSHRGSGRYQETQYF. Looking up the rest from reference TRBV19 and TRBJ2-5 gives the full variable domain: DGGITQSPKYLFRKEGQNVTLSCEQNLNHDAMYWYRQDPGQGLRLIYYSQIVNDFQKGDIAEGYSVSREKKESFPLTVTSAQKNPTAFYLCASSHRGSGRYQETQYFGPGTRLLVL.

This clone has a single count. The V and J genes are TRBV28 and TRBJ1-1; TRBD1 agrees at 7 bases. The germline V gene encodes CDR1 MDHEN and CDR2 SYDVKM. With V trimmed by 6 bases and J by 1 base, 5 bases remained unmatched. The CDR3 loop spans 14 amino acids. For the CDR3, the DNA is TGTGCCAGCAGCCTCGGACAGGCGAACACTGAAGCTTTCTTT. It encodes CASSLGQANTEAFF.

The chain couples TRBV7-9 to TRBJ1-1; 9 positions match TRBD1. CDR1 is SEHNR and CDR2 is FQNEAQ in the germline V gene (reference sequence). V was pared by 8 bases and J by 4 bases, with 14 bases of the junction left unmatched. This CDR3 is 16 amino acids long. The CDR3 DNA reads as TGTGCCAGCGCTGAGGAAACAGGGGGCTATAGCACTGAAGCTTTCTTT. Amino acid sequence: CASAEETGGYSTEAFF. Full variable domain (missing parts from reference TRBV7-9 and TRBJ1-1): DTGVSQNPRHKITKRGQNVTFRCDPISEHNRLYWYRQTLGQGPEFLTYFQNEAQLEKSRLLSDRFSAERPKGSFSTLEIQRTEQGDSAMYLCASAEETGGYSTEAFFGQGTRLTVV.

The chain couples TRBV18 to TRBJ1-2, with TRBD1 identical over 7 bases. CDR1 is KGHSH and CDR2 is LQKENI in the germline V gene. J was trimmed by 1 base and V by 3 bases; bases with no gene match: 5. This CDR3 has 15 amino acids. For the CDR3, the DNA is TGTGCCAGCTCACCCCGCGACAGGGATAACTATGGCTACACCTTC. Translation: CASSPRDRDNYGYTF.

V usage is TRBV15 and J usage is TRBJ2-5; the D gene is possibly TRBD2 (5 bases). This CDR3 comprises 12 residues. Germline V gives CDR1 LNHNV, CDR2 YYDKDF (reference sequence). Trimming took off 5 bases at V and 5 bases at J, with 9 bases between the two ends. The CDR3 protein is CATSPSGETQYF. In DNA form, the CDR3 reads TGTGCCACCAGCCCCTCGGGGGAGACCCAGTACTTC.

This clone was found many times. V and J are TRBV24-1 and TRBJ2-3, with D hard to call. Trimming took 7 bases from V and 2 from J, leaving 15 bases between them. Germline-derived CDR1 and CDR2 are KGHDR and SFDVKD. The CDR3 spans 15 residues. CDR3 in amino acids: CATSPSLGPTDTQYF. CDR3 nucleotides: TGTGCCACCAGCCCCAGTTTGGGCCCCACAGATACGCAGTATTTT.

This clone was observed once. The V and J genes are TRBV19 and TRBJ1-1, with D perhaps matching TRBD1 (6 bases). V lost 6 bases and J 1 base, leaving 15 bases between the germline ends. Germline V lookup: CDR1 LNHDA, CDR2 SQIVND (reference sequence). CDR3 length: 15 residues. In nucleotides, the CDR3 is TGTGCCAGTAGGGGCCGGGGGGGCTCGAACACTGAAGCTTTCTTT. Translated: CASRGRGGSNTEAFF.

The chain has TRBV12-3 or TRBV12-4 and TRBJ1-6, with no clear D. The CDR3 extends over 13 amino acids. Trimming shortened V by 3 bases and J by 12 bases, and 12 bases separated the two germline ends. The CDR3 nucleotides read TGTGCCAGCAGTTTGGGCCCCCCTCTACCCCTCCACTTT. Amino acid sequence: CASSLGPPLPLHF.

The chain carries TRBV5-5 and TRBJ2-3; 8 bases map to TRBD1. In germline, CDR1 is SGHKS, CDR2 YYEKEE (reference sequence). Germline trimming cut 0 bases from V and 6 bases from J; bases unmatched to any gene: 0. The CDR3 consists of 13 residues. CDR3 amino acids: CASSLGTGDTQYF. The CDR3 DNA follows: TGTGCCAGCAGCTTGGGGACAGGGGATACGCAGTATTTT.

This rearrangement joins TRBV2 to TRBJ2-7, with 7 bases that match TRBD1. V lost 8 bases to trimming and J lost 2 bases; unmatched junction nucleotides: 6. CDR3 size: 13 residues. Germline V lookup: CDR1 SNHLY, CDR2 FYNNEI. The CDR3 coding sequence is TGTGCCAGCCGCCGGGACAGAACCTACGAGCAGTACTTC. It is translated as CASRRDRTYEQYF.

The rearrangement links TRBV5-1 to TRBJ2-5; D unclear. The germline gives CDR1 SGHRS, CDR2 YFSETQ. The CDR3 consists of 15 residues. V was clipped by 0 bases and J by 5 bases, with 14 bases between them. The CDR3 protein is CASSLATKAQETQYF. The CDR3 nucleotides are TGCGCCAGCAGCTTGGCCACTAAGGCCCAGGAGACCCAGTACTTC.

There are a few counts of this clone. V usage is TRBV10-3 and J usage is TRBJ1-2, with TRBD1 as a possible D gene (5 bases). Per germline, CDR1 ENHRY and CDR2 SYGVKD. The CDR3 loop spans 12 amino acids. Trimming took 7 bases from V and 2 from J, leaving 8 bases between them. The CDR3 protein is CAITGENYGYTF. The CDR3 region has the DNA TGTGCCATCACGGGGGAAAACTATGGCTACACCTTC.

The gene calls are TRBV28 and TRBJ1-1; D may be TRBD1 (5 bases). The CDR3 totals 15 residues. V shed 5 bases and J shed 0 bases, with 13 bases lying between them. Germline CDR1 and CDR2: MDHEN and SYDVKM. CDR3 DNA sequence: TGTGCCAGCAGTCCACCCCCAGGGATGAACACTGAAGCTTTCTTT. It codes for CASSPPPGMNTEAFF.

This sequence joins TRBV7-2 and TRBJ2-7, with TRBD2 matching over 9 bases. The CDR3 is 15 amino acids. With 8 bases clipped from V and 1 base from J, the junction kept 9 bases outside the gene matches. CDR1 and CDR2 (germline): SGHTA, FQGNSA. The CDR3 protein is CASLAGGSGSYEQYF. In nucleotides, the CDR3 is TGTGCCAGCTTGGCGGGAGGGAGTGGGTCCTACGAGCAGTACTTC.

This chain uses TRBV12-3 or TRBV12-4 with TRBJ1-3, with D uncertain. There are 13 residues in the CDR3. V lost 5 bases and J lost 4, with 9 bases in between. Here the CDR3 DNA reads TGTGCCAGCAGTCCGCTATTCGGAAACACCATATATTTT. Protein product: CASSPLFGNTIYF.

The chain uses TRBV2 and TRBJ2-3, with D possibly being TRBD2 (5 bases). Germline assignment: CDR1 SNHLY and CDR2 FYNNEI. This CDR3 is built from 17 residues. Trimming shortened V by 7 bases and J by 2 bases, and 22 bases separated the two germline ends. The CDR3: CASKPGPGLASTDTQYF. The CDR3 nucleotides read TGTGCCAGCAAGCCGGGCCCCGGGCTAGCATCCACAGATACGCAGTATTTT.